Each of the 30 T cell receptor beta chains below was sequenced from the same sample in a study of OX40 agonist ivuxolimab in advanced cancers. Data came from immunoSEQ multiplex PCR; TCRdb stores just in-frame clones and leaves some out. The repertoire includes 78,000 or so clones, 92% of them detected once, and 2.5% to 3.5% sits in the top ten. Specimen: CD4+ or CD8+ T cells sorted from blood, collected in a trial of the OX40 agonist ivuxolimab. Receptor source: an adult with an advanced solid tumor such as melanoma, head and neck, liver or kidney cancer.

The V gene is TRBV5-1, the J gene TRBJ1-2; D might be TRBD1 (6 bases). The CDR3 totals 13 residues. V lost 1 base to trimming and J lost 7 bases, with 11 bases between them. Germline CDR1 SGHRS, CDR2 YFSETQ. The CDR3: CASSLQGQGGYTF. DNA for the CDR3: TGCGCCAGCAGCTTGCAGGGGCAGGGTGGCTACACCTTC. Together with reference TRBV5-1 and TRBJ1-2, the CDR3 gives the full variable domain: KAGVTQTPRYLIKTRGQQVTLSCSPISGHRSVSWYQQTPGQGLQFLFEYFSETQRNKGNFPGRFSGRQFSNSRSEMNVSTLELGDSALYLCASSLQGQGGYTFGSGTRLTVV.

Here the CDR3 DNA reads TGTGCCAGCAGCTTACCGGGGGGATCAGCCAAAAACATTCAGTACTTC. Translation: CASSLPGGSAKNIQYF. V gene TRBV5-8 combines with J gene TRBJ2-4; 7 bases align to TRBD2. This CDR3 is built from 16 residues. With 2 bases clipped from V and 0 bases from J, the junction kept 5 bases outside the gene matches. CDR1 is SGHTS, CDR2 YDEGEE, per germline.

In nucleotides, the CDR3 is TGTGCCAGCAGTTCTCCGTCCGTGGCGGGGGGGTACAATGAGCAGTTCTTC. This encodes CASSSPSVAGGYNEQFF. This chain connects TRBV27 to TRBJ2-1; TRBD2 matches 9 bases. Trimming cost V 4 bases and J 4 bases; bases outside gene matches: 11. CDR1 MNHEY and CDR2 SMNVEV come from the germline V gene (reference sequence). The CDR3 sequence is 17 residues long.

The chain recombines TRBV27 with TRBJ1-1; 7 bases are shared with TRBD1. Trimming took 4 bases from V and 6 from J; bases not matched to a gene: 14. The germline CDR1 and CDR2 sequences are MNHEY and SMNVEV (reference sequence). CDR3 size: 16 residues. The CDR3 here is CASSSPTRTGGAEAFF. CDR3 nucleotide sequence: TGTGCCAGCAGTTCCCCCACTCGGACAGGCGGCGCTGAAGCTTTCTTT.

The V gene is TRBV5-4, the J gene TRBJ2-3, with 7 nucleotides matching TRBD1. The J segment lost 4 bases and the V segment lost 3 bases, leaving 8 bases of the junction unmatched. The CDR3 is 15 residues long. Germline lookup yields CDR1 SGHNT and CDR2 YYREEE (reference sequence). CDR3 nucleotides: TGTGCCAGCAGCTCCGCCACAGGGGTCCCAGATACGCAGTATTTT. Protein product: CASSSATGVPDTQYF.

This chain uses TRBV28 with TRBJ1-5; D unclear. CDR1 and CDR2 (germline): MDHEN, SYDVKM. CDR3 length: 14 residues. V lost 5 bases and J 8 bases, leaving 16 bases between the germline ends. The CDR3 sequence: CASSRVGNFEPQHF. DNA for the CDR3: TGTGCCAGCAGTCGCGTCGGCAATTTCGAGCCCCAGCATTTT.

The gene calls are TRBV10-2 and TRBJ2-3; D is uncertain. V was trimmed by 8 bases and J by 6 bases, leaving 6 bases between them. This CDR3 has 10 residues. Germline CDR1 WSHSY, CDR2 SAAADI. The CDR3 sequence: CASFLDTQYF. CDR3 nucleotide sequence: TGCGCCAGCTTCCTTGATACGCAGTATTTT.

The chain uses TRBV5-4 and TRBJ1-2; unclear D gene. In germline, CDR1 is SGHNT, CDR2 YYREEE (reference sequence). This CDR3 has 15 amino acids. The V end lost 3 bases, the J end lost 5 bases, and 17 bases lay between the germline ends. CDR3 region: CASSSQTGGYYGYTF. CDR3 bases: TGTGCCAGCAGCTCACAGACGGGAGGGTATTATGGCTACACCTTC.

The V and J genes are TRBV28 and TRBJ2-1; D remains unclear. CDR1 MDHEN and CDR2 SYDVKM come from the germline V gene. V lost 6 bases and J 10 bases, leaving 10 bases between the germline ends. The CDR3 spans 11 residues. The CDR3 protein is CASSLGREQFF. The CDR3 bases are TGTGCCAGCAGCTTGGGTCGGGAGCAGTTCTTC.

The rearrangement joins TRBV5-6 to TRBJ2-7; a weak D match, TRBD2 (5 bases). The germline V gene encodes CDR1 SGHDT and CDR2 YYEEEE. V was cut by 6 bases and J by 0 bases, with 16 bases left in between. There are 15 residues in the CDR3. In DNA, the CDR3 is TGTGCCAGCACCCCGCGGGCGACATACTCCTACGAGCAGTACTTC. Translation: CASTPRATYSYEQYF. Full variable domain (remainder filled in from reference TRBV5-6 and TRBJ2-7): DAGVTQSPTHLIKTRGQQVTLRCSPKSGHDTVSWYQQALGQGPQFIFQYYEEEERQRGNFPDRFSGHQFPNYSSELNVNALLLGDSALYLCASTPRATYSYEQYFGPGTRLTVT.

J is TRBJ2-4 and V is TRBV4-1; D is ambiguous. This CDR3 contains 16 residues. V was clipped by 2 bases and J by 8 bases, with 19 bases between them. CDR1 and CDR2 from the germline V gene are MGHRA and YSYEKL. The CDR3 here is CASSQPSSGVKDIQYF. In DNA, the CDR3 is TGCGCCAGCAGCCAACCGTCATCAGGCGTCAAGGACATTCAGTACTTC.

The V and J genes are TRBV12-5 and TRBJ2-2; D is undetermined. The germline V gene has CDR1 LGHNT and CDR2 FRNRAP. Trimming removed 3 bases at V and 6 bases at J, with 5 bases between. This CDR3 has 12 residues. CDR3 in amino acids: CASGLGAGELFF. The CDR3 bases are TGTGCTAGTGGTTTAGGAGCCGGGGAGCTGTTTTTT.

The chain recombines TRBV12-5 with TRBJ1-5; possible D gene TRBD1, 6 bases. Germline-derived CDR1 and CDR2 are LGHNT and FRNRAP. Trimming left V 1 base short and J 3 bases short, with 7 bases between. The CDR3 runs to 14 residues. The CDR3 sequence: CASGLGQVNQPQHF. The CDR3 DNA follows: TGTGCTAGTGGTTTGGGACAGGTCAATCAGCCCCAGCATTTT.

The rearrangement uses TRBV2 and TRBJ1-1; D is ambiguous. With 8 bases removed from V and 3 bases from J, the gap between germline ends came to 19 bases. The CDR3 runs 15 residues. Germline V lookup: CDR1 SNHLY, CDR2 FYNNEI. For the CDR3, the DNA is TGTGCCAGCGGGAAGGAGTCAGGAAGGGACACTGAAGCTTTCTTT. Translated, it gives CASGKESGRDTEAFF.

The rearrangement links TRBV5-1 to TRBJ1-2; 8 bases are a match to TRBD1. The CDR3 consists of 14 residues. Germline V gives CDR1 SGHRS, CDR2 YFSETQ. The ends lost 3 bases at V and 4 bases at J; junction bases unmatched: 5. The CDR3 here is CASSSDRGIYGYTF. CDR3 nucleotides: TGCGCCAGCAGCTCTGACAGGGGAATCTATGGCTACACCTTC.

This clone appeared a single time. The CDR3 region is CASSTRVNTGELFF. The CDR3 region has the DNA TGTGCCAGTAGTACCAGGGTCAACACCGGGGAGCTGTTTTTT. V usage is TRBV19 and J usage is TRBJ2-2; the D gene is possibly TRBD1 (5 bases). The CDR3 covers 14 residues. From germline, CDR1 is LNHDA and CDR2 SQIVND (reference sequence). V gave up 4 bases and J gave up 2 bases, with 8 bases separating them.

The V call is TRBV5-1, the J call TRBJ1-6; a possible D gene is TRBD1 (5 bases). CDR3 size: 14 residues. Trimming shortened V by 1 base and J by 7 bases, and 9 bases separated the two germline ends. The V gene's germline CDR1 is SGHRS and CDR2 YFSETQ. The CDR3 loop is CASSLYRTNSPLHF. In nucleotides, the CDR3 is TGCGCCAGCAGCTTGTACAGGACGAATTCACCCCTCCACTTT. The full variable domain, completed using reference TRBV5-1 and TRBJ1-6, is KAGVTQTPRYLIKTRGQQVTLSCSPISGHRSVSWYQQTPGQGLQFLFEYFSETQRNKGNFPGRFSGRQFSNSRSEMNVSTLELGDSALYLCASSLYRTNSPLHFGNGTRLTVT.

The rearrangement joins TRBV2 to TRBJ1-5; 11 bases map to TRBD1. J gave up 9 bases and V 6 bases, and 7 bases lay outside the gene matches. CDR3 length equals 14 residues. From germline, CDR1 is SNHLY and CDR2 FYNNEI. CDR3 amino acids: CASRPDRGQGPQHF. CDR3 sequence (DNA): TGTGCCAGCAGACCGGACAGGGGGCAAGGGCCCCAGCATTTT.

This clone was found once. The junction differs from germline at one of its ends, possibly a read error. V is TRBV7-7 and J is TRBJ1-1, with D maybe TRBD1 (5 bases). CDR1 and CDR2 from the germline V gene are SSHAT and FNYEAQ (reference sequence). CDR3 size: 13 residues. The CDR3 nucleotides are TGTGCTAGCAGCCTAGACAGCAACACTGAAGCTTTCTTT. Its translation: CASSLDSNTEAFF.

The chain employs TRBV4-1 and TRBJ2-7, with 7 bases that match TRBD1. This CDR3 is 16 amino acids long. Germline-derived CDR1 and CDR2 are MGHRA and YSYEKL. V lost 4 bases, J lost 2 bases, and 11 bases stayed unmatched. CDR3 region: CASSPGHGQVAYEQYF. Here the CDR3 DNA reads TGCGCCAGCAGCCCTGGTCATGGACAGGTCGCCTACGAGCAGTACTTC.

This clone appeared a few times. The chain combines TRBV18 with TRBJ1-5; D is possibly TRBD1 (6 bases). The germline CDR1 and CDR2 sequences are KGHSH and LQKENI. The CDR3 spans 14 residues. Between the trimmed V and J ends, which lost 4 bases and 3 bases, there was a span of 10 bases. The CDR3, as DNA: TGTGCCAGCTCACTCACAGGGAACAATCAGCCCCAGCATTTT. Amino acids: CASSLTGNNQPQHF.

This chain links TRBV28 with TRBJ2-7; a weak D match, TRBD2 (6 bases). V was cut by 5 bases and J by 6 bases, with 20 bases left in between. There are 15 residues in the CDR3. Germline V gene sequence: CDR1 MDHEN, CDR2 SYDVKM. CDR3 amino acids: CASSPPPGLRFEQYF. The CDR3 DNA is TGTGCCAGCAGTCCTCCTCCGGGACTCCGATTCGAGCAGTACTTC.

The CDR3 sequence: CASQSMGDQPQHF. In DNA, the CDR3 is TGTGCCAGTCAGTCCATGGGGGATCAGCCCCAGCATTTT. This rearrangement joins TRBV28 to TRBJ1-5; D is perhaps TRBD1 (5 bases). This CDR3 spans 13 amino acids. V gave up 9 bases and J gave up 5 bases, with 14 bases separating them. Germline values: CDR1 MDHEN, CDR2 SYDVKM.

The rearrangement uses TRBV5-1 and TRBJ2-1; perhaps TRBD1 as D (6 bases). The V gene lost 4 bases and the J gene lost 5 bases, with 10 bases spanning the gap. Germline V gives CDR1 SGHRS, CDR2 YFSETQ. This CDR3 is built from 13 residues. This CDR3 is CASSHRVHNEQFF. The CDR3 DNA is TGCGCCAGCAGCCACAGGGTTCACAATGAGCAGTTCTTC. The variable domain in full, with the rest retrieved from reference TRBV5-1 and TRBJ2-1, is KAGVTQTPRYLIKTRGQQVTLSCSPISGHRSVSWYQQTPGQGLQFLFEYFSETQRNKGNFPGRFSGRQFSNSRSEMNVSTLELGDSALYLCASSHRVHNEQFFGPGTRLTVL.

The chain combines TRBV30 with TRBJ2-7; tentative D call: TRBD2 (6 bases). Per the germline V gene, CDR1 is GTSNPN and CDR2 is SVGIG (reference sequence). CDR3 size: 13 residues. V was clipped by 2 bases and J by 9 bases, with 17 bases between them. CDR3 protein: CAWSPIVSAGQYF. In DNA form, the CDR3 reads TGTGCCTGGAGTCCTATTGTTTCAGCGGGGCAGTACTTC.

The CDR3 region has the DNA TGTGCCAGCAGCACACGGATAGGACGGGGCCCAGCCGACAATGAGCAGTTCTTC. It translates to CASSTRIGRGPADNEQFF. The gene calls are TRBV7-9 and TRBJ2-1; D could derive from TRBD1 or TRBD2 (5 bases each). Per the germline V gene, CDR1 is SEHNR and CDR2 is FQNEAQ (reference sequence). V was clipped by 5 bases and J by 5 bases, with 25 bases between them. The CDR3 spans 18 residues. Complete variable domain (other parts from reference TRBV7-9 and TRBJ2-1): DTGVSQNPRHKITKRGQNVTFRCDPISEHNRLYWYRQTLGQGPEFLTYFQNEAQLEKSRLLSDRFSAERPKGSFSTLEIQRTEQGDSAMYLCASSTRIGRGPADNEQFFGPGTRLTVL.

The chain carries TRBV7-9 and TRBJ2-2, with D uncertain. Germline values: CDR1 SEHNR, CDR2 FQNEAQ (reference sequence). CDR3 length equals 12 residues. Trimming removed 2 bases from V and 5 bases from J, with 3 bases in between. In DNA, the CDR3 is TGTGCCAGCAGCTTAACTACCGGGGAGCTGTTTTTT. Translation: CASSLTTGELFF.

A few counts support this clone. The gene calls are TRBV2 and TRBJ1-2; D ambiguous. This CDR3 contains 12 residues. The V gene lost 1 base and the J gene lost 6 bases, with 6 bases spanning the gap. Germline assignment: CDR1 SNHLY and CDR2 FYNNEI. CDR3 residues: CASSEEGNGYTF. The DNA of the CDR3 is TGTGCCAGCAGTGAAGAGGGAAATGGCTACACCTTC. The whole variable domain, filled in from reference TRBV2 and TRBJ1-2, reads EPEVTQTPSHQVTQMGQEVILRCVPISNHLYFYWYRQILGQKVEFLVSFYNNEISEKSEIFDDQFSVERPDGSNFTLKIRSTKLEDSAMYFCASSEEGNGYTFGSGTRLTVV.

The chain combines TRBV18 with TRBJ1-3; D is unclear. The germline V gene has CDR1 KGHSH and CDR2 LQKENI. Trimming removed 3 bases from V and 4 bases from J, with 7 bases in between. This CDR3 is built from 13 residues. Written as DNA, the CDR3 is TGTGCCAGCTCACCGGACCGCGGAAACACCATATATTTT. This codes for CASSPDRGNTIYF.

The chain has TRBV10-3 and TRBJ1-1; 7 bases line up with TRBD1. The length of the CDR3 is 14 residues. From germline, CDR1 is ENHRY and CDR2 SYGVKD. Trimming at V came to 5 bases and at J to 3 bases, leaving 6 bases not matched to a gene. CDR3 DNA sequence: TGTGCCATCAGTTTGGGACAGTTGGACACTGAAGCTTTCTTT. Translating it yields CAISLGQLDTEAFF.